This record concerns one T cell receptor (beta chain) sequence. Its antigen is not identified. As to time point: newly diagnosed, previously untreated cHL patient sample. Purification of CD4+ T cells from thawed PBMCs was performed via magnetic negative selection. Comparator PBMCs were from newly diagnosed, untreated classical Hodgkin lymphoma. In germline, CDR1 is SGHNT, CDR2 YENEEA. This CDR3 has 14 amino acids. The junction had 5 bases not matched to a gene; V was cut back by 4 bases and J by 8 bases. The data originate from a study of PD-1 blockade in classical Hodgkin lymphoma. Overall study results and limits: Causes of the repertoire differences remain undefined, possibly disease activity or prior therapy. Reported findings placed baseline TCR diversity lower in newly diagnosed patients (compared with healthy donors).

Repertoires were generated with immunoSEQ multiplex PCR, while TCRdb's copy carries only in-frame clones and drops some. In the table there are around 20,000 clones, about four fifths of which are singletons. The V and J genes are TRBV11-3 and TRBJ2-1, with TRBD2 matching 10 bases. The sequenced sample consisted of CD4+ T cells from blood. This clonotype was obtained from a human donor with classical Hodgkin lymphoma. DNA for the CDR3: TGTGCCAGCAGCTACGGGACTAGCGATGATGAGCAGTTCTTC. This codes for CASSYGTSDDEQFF.